This entry lists 18 T cell receptor beta chains sequenced from one sample in a study of neurological immune-mediated disorders. Each CDR3 protein gets one entry after TCRdb re-called the 5' RACE reads with MiXCR. The repertoire includes about 60,000 distinct CDR3 sequences, 9.7% of them detected once, and roughly an eighth sits in the top ten. Time point in this sample: longitudinal time-point 2. What was sequenced was PBMCs. The receptors were sampled from a man younger than 45 in good health.

The table lists this clonotype with many counts. The J gene is TRBJ2-3, the V gene TRBV5-1, with D perhaps TRBD1 (5 bases). This CDR3 comprises 16 residues. CDR1 is SGHRS and CDR2 is YFSETQ in the germline V gene. V lost 2 bases and J lost 0, with 13 bases in between. CDR3 region: CASSFSSTVSTDTQYF. For the CDR3, the DNA is TGCGCCAGCAGCTTCTCTTCGACAGTAAGCACAGATACGCAGTATTTT.

The table lists this clonotype with many counts. The V call is TRBV7-2, the J call TRBJ2-7, with TRBD2 as a possible D gene (6 bases). CDR1 and CDR2 from the germline V gene are SGHTA and FQGNSA. Trimming removed 5 bases at V and 7 bases at J, with 18 bases between. This CDR3 has 14 amino acids. In nucleotides, the CDR3 is TGTGCCAGCAGCCCCCGCGGCGGGAACTGGGAGCAGTACTTC. Translated: CASSPRGGNWEQYF.

The chain recombines TRBV7-6 with TRBJ2-1; TRBD2 agrees at 14 bases. The CDR3 loop spans 21 amino acids. The V segment lost 4 bases and the J segment 3 bases; nucleotides outside the gene matches: 17. Germline CDR1 is SGHVS and CDR2 is FNYEAQ. Here the CDR3 reads CASSSNGWGLAGENVYNEQFF. In DNA form, the CDR3 reads TGTGCCAGCAGCTCAAACGGGTGGGGACTAGCGGGAGAAAATGTCTACAATGAGCAGTTCTTC.

This clonotype was seen many times. The rearrangement joins TRBV11-2 to TRBJ2-1; either TRBD1 or TRBD2 may supply D (7 bases each). The CDR3 covers 17 residues. Trimming stripped 9 bases from V and 0 bases from J, with 21 bases between. Germline-derived CDR1 and CDR2 are SGHAT and FQNNGV. For the CDR3, the DNA is TGTGCCAGTCTCCAGGGGGGGGGTGGTATCTCCTACAATGAGCAGTTCTTC. Amino acid sequence: CASLQGGGGISYNEQFF.

This clonotype was counted at least ten times. J is TRBJ2-2 and V is TRBV24-1, with a weak D call TRBD1 (5 bases). The CDR3 consists of 12 residues. Trimming removed 11 bases at V and 3 bases at J, with 9 bases between. Germline values: CDR1 KGHDR, CDR2 SFDVKD. The CDR3 DNA is TGTGCCATCCAGGGCGACACCGGGGAGCTGTTTTTT. Residues: CAIQGDTGELFF.

The table lists this clonotype with many counts. The chain carries TRBV5-1 and TRBJ2-1; TRBD1 agrees at 7 bases. The CDR3 contains 16 residues. J was trimmed by 4 bases and V by 0 bases; bases with no gene match: 7. Germline loops: CDR1 SGHRS, CDR2 YFSETQ. CDR3 region: CASSLAASGGYNEQFF. CDR3 nucleotides: TGCGCCAGCAGCTTGGCCGCGTCAGGGGGATACAATGAGCAGTTCTTC.

This clonotype was recorded at least ten times. This sequence joins TRBV24-1 and TRBJ1-2, with D perhaps TRBD1 (5 bases). CDR1 is KGHDR, CDR2 SFDVKD, per germline. V was pared by 2 bases and J by 0 bases, with 6 bases between. There are 14 residues in the CDR3. CDR3 in DNA: TGTGCCACCAGTGATTCGACAGCTAACTATGGCTACACCTTC. As protein: CATSDSTANYGYTF.

This clonotype was recorded at least ten times. The chain employs TRBV7-2 and TRBJ1-5, with 9 bases matching TRBD1. This CDR3 comprises 15 residues. Germline CDR1 and CDR2: SGHTA and FQGNSA. Trimming removed 1 base from V and 6 bases from J; junction bases left unmatched: 4. In DNA form, the CDR3 reads TGTGCCAGCAGCTTAGGTGGGACAGGGAGTCAGCCCCAGCATTTT. Its translation: CASSLGGTGSQPQHF.

This clonotype showed up many times. At one end the junction does not follow the germline gene, possibly because of a read error. The chain combines TRBV5-1 with TRBJ2-1, with D unresolved. Per germline, CDR1 SGHRS and CDR2 YFSETQ. This CDR3 has 13 amino acids. In DNA, the CDR3 is TGTGCCAGCAGCTTAGGTTTAGGCAATGAGCAGTTCTTC. It translates to CASSLGLGNEQFF.

In this sample, this clonotype turned up many times. CDR3 sequence: CSAYRLAGGRADTQYF. CDR3 DNA sequence: TGCAGTGCTTATAGACTAGCGGGAGGGAGAGCAGATACGCAGTATTTT. The J gene is TRBJ2-3, the V gene TRBV20-1; the match to TRBD2 covers 14 bases. J gave up 4 bases and V 5 bases, and 8 bases lay outside the gene matches. CDR1 is DFQATT and CDR2 is SNEGSKA in the germline V gene (reference sequence). The CDR3 consists of 16 residues.

This clonotype is labeled medium-sized. The chain is built from TRBV7-9 and TRBJ2-1, with 12 bases aligning to TRBD2. Germline-derived CDR1 and CDR2 are SEHNR and FQNEAQ (reference sequence). The CDR3 has 16 residues. V lost 1 base to trimming and J lost 7 bases; unmatched junction nucleotides: 5. The CDR3 DNA follows: TGTGCCAGCAGCTTAGGACTAGCGGGAGAGAGAAATGAGCAGTTCTTC. It codes for CASSLGLAGERNEQFF.

In its sample, this clonotype was seen many times. The rearrangement links TRBV7-3 to TRBJ2-2, with 9 positions matching TRBD2. Trimming cost V 2 bases and J 0 bases; bases outside gene matches: 4. Germline V gene lookup returns CDR1 SGHTA and CDR2 FQGTGA. The CDR3 loop spans 17 amino acids. CDR3 in DNA: TGTGCCAGCAGCTTACTAGCGGGGACTTCGAACACCGGGGAGCTGTTTTTT. Translating it yields CASSLLAGTSNTGELFF.

This clonotype was seen repeatedly, ten times or more. The V gene is TRBV12-3 or TRBV12-4, the J gene TRBJ1-2; 8 bases align to TRBD1. Trimming cost V 6 bases and J 4 bases; bases outside gene matches: 10. The CDR3 sequence is 15 residues long. The DNA of the CDR3 is TGTGCCAGCAGCCCCTCCTTACAGGGGGTCTATGGCTACACCTTC. This codes for CASSPSLQGVYGYTF.

This clonotype was picked up many times. A read error may account for a junction end that differs from germline. The J gene is TRBJ1-2, the V gene TRBV7-9; unclear D gene. This CDR3 comprises 10 residues. Germline V lookup: CDR1 SEHNR, CDR2 FQNEAQ (reference sequence). CDR3 sequence reads: CASSSGIVSF. DNA for the CDR3: TGTGCCAGCAGCTCGGGGATTGTTTCCTTC.

A note on this clonotype: Germline and junction disagree at one end, which may indicate a read error. The chain employs TRBV5-1 and TRBJ2-1, with TRBD2 matching over 10 bases. The CDR3 contains 16 residues. Germline V gene data show CDR1 as SGHRS and CDR2 as YFSETQ. CDR3 loop: CAISLTSGLTYNEQFF. The CDR3, as DNA: TGCGCCATCAGCTTGACTAGCGGGCTCACCTACAATGAGCAGTTCTTC.

The sample holds many counts of this clonotype. This chain uses TRBV5-1 with TRBJ1-1, with 8 positions matching TRBD1. The CDR3 extends over 15 amino acids. J gave up 6 bases and V 4 bases, and 11 bases lay outside the gene matches. Per germline, CDR1 SGHRS and CDR2 YFSETQ. The CDR3 coding sequence is TGCGCCAGCAGCGTCCTACAGGGGGGGGTCGCTGAAGCTTTCTTT. Its translation is CASSVLQGGVAEAFF.

In its sample, this clonotype was seen many times. The chain links TRBV19 to TRBJ2-3, with TRBD2 identical over 7 bases. The CDR3 is 15 residues long. The germline CDR1 and CDR2 sequences are LNHDA and SQIVND (reference sequence). With 6 bases clipped from V and 0 bases from J, the junction kept 6 bases outside the gene matches. CDR3 region: CASSWTSKSTDTQYF. The CDR3 coding sequence is TGTGCCAGTAGCTGGACTAGTAAGAGCACAGATACGCAGTATTTT.

This clonotype has at least ten counts. The chain uses TRBV29-1 and TRBJ2-2; TRBD2 matches at 7 bases. Trimming cost V 5 bases and J 1 base; bases outside gene matches: 7. The CDR3 contains 15 residues. Germline CDR1 SQVTM, CDR2 ANQGSEA. The CDR3 sequence: CSVLLGGRNTGELFF. As DNA, the CDR3 is TGCAGCGTTCTTCTTGGCGGGAGGAACACCGGGGAGCTGTTTTTT.